This note documents a single TCR beta chain sequence. The record originates from a study of blood T cell repertoires in COVID-19. Between the trimmed V and J ends, which lost 2 bases and 2 bases, there was a span of 10 bases. The CDR3 contains 14 residues. Germline V gives CDR1 SGHRS, CDR2 YFSETQ. Some clones are missing from TCRdb's copy, which holds only in-frame ones; the method was immunoSEQ multiplex PCR. The repertoire has roughly 320,000 clones, roughly 89% of them found once; the top ten carry 1.5% to 2%. This TCR was recovered from a woman in her 30s with COVID-19, enrolled during active disease. The sequencing sample was made of peripheral blood. V and J are TRBV5-1 and TRBJ1-1; no clear D. Here the CDR3 reads CASSFQNANTEAFF. In nucleotides, the CDR3 is TGCGCCAGCAGCTTTCAGAATGCCAACACTGAAGCTTTCTTT.